Only one count was recorded for the clone carrying this T cell receptor (beta chain). This sample stems from a study of T cells after somatic rescue of genetic block. The CDR3 consists of 8 residues. Profiling relied on immunoSEQ multiplex PCR, and the TCRdb table lists in-frame clones only, not all of them. The repertoire holds more than 7,500 clones, with around two thirds as singletons. This receptor was identified in a boy younger than 18. The chain couples TRBV21-1 to TRBJ2-1. TRBV21-1 is reported as a pseudogene. Material: peripheral blood mononuclear cells (PBMCs). The CDR3 loop reads CASSEQFF. CDR3 nucleotide sequence: TGTGCCAGCAGCGAGCAGTTCTTC.